What follows describes a single T cell receptor beta chain. The sample originates from a study of blood T cell repertoires in COVID-19. The CDR3 is 16 amino acids. CDR1 is SGDLS and CDR2 is YYNGEE in the germline V gene. Trimming left V 0 bases short and J 4 bases short, with 13 bases between. The table came from immunoSEQ multiplex PCR; TCRdb's copy has only in-frame clones and leaves some out. Of a few hundred thousand clones in the sample, 88% were seen once. The receptor's source is a woman between 50 and 59 years old with active or convalescent COVID-19. The sequenced sample consisted of peripheral blood. The rearrangement joins TRBV9 to TRBJ2-2; D might be TRBD2 (6 bases). The CDR3 bases are TGTGCCAGCAGCGTAGTTGGGGGGATCGGCACCGGGGAGCTGTTTTTT. This encodes CASSVVGGIGTGELFF. The full variable domain, with the rest looked up from reference TRBV9 and TRBJ2-2, is DSGVTQTPKHLITATGQRVTLRCSPRSGDLSVYWYQQSLDQGLQFLIQYYNGEERAKGNILERFSAQQFPDLHSELNLSSLELGDSALYFCASSVVGGIGTGELFFGEGSRLTVL.